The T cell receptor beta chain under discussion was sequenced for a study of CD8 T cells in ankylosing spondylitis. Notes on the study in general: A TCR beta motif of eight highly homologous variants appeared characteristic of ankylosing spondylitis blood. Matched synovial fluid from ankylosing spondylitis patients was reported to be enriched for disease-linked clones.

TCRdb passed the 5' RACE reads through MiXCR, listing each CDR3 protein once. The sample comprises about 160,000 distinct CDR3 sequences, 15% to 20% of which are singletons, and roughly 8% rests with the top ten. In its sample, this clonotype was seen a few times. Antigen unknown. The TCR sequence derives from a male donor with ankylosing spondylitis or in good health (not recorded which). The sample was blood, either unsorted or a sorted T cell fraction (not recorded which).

The CDR3: CASRSGRAYNEQFF. The CDR3 region has the DNA TGTGCCAGCAGGAGCGGGAGGGCCTACAATGAGCAGTTCTTC. The V and J genes are TRBV28 and TRBJ2-1, with 10 nucleotides matching TRBD2. The J segment lost 2 bases and the V segment lost 6 bases, leaving 1 base of the junction unmatched. CDR1 is MDHEN, CDR2 SYDVKM, per germline. The CDR3 extends over 14 amino acids.